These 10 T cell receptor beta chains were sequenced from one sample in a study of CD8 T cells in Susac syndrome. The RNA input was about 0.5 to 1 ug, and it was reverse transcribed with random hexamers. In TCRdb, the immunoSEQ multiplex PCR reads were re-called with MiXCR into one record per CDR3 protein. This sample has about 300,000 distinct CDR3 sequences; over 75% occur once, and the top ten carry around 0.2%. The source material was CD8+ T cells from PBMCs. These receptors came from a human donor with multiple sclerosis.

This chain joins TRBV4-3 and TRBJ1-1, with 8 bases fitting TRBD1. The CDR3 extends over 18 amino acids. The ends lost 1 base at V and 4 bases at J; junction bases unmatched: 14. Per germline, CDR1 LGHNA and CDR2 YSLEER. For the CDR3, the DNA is TGCGCCAGCAGCCAAGGGACAGGGCCCTTGATAGGAACCACTGAAGCTTTCTTT. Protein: CASSQGTGPLIGTTEAFF.

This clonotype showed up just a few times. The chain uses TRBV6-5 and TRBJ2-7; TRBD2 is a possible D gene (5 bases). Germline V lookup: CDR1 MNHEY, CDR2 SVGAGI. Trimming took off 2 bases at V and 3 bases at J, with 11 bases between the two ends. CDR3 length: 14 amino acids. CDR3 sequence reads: CASSYDRESYEQYF. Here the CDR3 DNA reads TGTGCCAGCAGTTACGACCGGGAAAGCTACGAGCAGTACTTC.

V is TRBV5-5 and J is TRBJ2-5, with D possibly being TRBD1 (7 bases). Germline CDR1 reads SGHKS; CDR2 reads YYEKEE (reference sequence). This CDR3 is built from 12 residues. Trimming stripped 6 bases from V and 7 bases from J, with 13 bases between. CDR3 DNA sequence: TGTGCCAGCAAGGAGGGGGCAGGGACCCAGTACTTC. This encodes CASKEGAGTQYF.

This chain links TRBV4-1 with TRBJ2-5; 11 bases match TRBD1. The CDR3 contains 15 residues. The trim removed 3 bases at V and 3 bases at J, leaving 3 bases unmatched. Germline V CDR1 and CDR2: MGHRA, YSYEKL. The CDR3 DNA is TGCGCCAGCAGCCACCCGGGACAGGGGGAAGAGACCCAGTACTTC. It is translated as CASSHPGQGEETQYF.

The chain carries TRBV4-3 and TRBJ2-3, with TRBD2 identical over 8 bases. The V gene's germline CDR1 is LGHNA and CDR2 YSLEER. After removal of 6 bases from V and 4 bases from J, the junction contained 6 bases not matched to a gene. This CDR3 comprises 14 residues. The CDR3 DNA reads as TGCGCCAGCAGTGGACGGGGGGGTTCAGATACGCAGTATTTT. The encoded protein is CASSGRGGSDTQYF.

The CDR3 is CASSVALQSPNNEQFF. The CDR3 DNA reads as TGTGCCAGCAGCGTAGCTCTACAGTCCCCGAACAATGAGCAGTTCTTC. The chain is built from TRBV9 and TRBJ2-1; D gene ambiguous. The CDR3 runs to 16 residues. In germline, CDR1 is SGDLS, CDR2 YYNGEE. Trimming took off 0 bases at V and 5 bases at J, with 15 bases between the two ends.

The CDR3 coding sequence is TGTGCCAGCAGTTATGTTCTCTTTAGCGGGAGGATCGACGAGCAGTACTTC. Translating it yields CASSYVLFSGRIDEQYF. V gene TRBV6-2 or TRBV6-3 combines with J gene TRBJ2-7, with 10 bases matching TRBD2. Per the germline V gene, CDR1 is MNHEY and CDR2 is SVGEGT. J gave up 5 bases and V 3 bases, and 13 bases lay outside the gene matches. The CDR3 consists of 17 residues.

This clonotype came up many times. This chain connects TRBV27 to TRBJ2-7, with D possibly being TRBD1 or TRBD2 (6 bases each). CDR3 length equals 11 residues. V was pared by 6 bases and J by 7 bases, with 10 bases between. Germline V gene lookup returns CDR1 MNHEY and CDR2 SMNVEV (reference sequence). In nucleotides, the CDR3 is TGTGCCAGCAGCTTAGGGGGGGAGCAGTACTTC. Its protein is CASSLGGEQYF.

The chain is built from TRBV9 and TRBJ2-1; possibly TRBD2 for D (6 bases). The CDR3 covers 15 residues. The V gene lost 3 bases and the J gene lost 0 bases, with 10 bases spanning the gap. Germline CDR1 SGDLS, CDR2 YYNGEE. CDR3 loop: CASSGSGLSYNEQFF. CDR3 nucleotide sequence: TGTGCCAGCAGCGGTAGCGGCCTCTCCTACAATGAGCAGTTCTTC.

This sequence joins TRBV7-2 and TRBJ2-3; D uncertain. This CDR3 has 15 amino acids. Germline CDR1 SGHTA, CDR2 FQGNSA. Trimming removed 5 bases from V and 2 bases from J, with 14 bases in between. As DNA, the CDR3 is TGTGCCAGCAGCCTTAGACCCGACCCCACAGATACGCAGTATTTT. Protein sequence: CASSLRPDPTDTQYF.